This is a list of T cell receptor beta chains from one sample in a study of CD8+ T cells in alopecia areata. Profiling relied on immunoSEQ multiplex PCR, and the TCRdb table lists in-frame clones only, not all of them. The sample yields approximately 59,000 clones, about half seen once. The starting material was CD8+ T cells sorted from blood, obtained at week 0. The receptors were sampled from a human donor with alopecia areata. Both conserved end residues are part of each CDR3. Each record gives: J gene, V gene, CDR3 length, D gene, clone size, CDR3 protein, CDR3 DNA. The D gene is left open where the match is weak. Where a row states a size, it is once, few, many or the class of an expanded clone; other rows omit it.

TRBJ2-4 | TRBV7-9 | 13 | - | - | CASSPDTPGIQYF | TGTGCCAGCAGCCCAGACACCCCGGGCATTCAGTACTTC
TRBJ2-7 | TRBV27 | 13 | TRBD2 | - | CASSVGTSNEQYF | TGTGCCAGCAGTGTAGGGACTAGCAACGAGCAGTACTTC
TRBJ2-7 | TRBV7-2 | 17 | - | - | CASSRPRAGGSSYEQYF | TGTGCCAGCAGCCGCCCTCGTGCAGGGGGGAGCTCCTACGAGCAGTACTTC
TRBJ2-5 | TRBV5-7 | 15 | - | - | CASRHSPGSGETQYF | TGTGCCAGCAGGCACTCCCCGGGGTCCGGAGAGACCCAGTACTTC
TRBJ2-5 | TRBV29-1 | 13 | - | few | CSELGGPGETQYF | TGCAGCGAGCTCGGAGGGCCCGGGGAGACCCAGTACTTC
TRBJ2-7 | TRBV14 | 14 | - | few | CASSLRRDSYEQYF | TGTGCCAGCAGCCTACGTCGGGACTCCTACGAGCAGTACTTC
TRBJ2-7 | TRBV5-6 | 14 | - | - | CASSGGTLPYEQYF | TGTGCCAGCAGCGGGGGGACCCTTCCCTACGAGCAGTACTTC
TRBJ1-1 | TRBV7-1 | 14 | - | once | CASSPRSVNTEAFF | TGTGCCAGCAGCCCAAGAAGCGTGAACACTGAAGCTTTCTTT
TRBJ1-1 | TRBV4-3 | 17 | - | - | CASSQELRPPGLTEAFF | TGCGCCAGCAGCCAAGAGCTGCGGCCGCCAGGGCTTACTGAAGCTTTCTTT
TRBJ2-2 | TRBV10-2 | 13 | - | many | CASGGLSRGELFF | TGCGCCAGCGGCGGACTGTCTCGCGGGGAGCTGTTTTTT
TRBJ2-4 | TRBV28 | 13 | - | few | CASRPLGENIQYF | TGTGCCAGCAGGCCGCTTGGGGAAAACATTCAGTACTTC
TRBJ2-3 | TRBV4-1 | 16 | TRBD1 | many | CASSQKQGAGTDTQYF | TGCGCCAGCAGCCAAAAACAGGGGGCTGGCACAGATACGCAGTATTTT
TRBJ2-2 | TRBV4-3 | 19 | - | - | CASSQAQAVRPANTGELFF | TGCGCCAGCAGCCAAGCTCAAGCGGTGCGGCCGGCGAACACCGGGGAGCTGTTTTTT